A selection of T cell receptor beta chains follows, all from one sample in a study of post-analysis software for immune sequencing data. Using its own MiXCR run on the PCR reads, TCRdb lists one record per CDR3 protein. Among about 760,000 distinct CDR3 sequences listed, about 27% were seen once. The specimen was blood. These receptors were taken from a girl aged 5 to 17 with multiple sclerosis. Both conserved end residues are part of each CDR3. D genes are given only for firm matches. Size tells how often a clone was seen (once, few, many) or the class of an expanded clone, and some rows leave it out.

clone_size j_call d_call v_call cdr3_nt cdr3_aa
few TRBJ2-5 TRBD1 TRBV5-1 TGCGCCAGCAGCTTATCAGGGGGCGTTTTGGAGACCCAGTACTTC CASSLSGGVLETQYF
few TRBJ2-3 TRBD2 TRBV6-2/TRBV6-3 TGTGCCAGCAGCCCCGGACTAGCGGGAAAGGATACGCAGTATTTT CASSPGLAGKDTQYF
- TRBJ2-7 - TRBV9 TGTGCCAGCAGCGTAGCTAATGCCGGGGTGGAGCAGTACTTC CASSVANAGVEQYF
few TRBJ1-2 - TRBV6-5 TGTGCCAGCAGTCAAGATTCGGGAGTATTCTATGGCTACACCTTC CASSQDSGVFYGYTF
- TRBJ2-5 - TRBV21-1 TGTGCCAGCAGCAAAGTCCTGGCGGGAGTCCAAGAGACCCAGTACTTC CASSKVLAGVQETQYF
- TRBJ2-5 TRBD2 TRBV4-3 TGCGCCAGCAGCGCACAGCGGGAGGTTGAGACCCAGTACTTC CASSAQREVETQYF
- TRBJ2-1 TRBD2 TRBV5-1 TGCGCCAGCAGCCCCCAACCGGGACTAGCGGGAGGGGGCAATGAGCAGTTCTTC CASSPQPGLAGGGNEQFF
many TRBJ2-7 TRBD1 TRBV7-2 TGTGCCAGCAGCCGACCGGGACAGGGGTCCTACGAGCAGTACTTC CASSRPGQGSYEQYF
- TRBJ2-7 TRBD2 TRBV28 TGTGCCAGCAGTTTTAGGGCGGGAGTGGAGCAGTACTTC CASSFRAGVEQYF
many TRBJ2-5 TRBD2 TRBV7-9 TGTGCCAGCAGCTCATCGGGGGGGGAAGAGACCCAGTACTTC CASSSSGGEETQYF
few TRBJ2-1 - TRBV9 TGTGCCAGCAGCGCAGGCCTTTCAGAGTACAATGAGCAGTTCTTC CASSAGLSEYNEQFF
few TRBJ2-5 TRBD1 TRBV28 TGTGCCAGCAGTTTTCCAGGGGGCGCGACCCAGTACTTC CASSFPGGATQYF